The 13 T cell receptor beta chains given below trace back to one sample, sequenced in a study of CD8 T cells in ankylosing spondylitis. TCRdb independently ran MiXCR on the 5' RACE reads; one entry per CDR3 protein. There are 150,000 to 200,000 distinct CDR3 sequences in the sample; approximately 10% occur only once, and roughly 28% lies in the top ten. The sample consisted of blood, either unsorted or a sorted T cell fraction (not recorded which). Receptors were obtained from a male donor with ankylosing spondylitis or in good health (not recorded which).

This clonotype has ten or more counts. This chain uses TRBV10-2 with TRBJ2-7; TRBD2 agrees at 11 bases. With 10 bases clipped from V and 2 bases from J, the junction kept 4 bases outside the gene matches. Germline V CDR1 and CDR2: WSHSY, SAAADI. CDR3 size: 13 residues. Written as DNA, the CDR3 is TGCGCCACTACTAGCGGGGGAACCTACGAGCAGTACTTC. It specifies CATTSGGTYEQYF.

This clonotype came up many times. The chain combines TRBV5-6 with TRBJ2-3; no reliable D call. V lost 2 bases to trimming and J lost 5 bases, with 6 bases between them. Germline assignment: CDR1 SGHDT and CDR2 YYEEEE. This CDR3 spans 12 amino acids. CDR3 residues: CASSLQGDTQYF. The CDR3 nucleotides are TGTGCCAGCAGCTTACAAGGAGATACGCAGTATTTT. The complete variable domain, with remaining parts taken from reference TRBV5-6 and TRBJ2-3, reads DAGVTQSPTHLIKTRGQQVTLRCSPKSGHDTVSWYQQALGQGPQFIFQYYEEEERQRGNFPDRFSGHQFPNYSSELNVNALLLGDSALYLCASSLQGDTQYFGPGTRLTVL.

The sample holds many counts of this clonotype. The genes are TRBV20-1 and TRBJ1-1; possible D gene TRBD1, 6 bases. Germline V gene sequence: CDR1 DFQATT, CDR2 SNEGSKA (reference sequence). CDR3 length: 13 amino acids. V dropped 3 bases and J dropped 2 bases, with 10 bases sitting between them. CDR3 in DNA: TGCAGTGCTAGCCAGGGGTTCAACACTGAAGCTTTCTTT. Translated, it gives CSASQGFNTEAFF.

At least ten counts were recorded for this clonotype. The chain uses TRBV2 and TRBJ2-7; D is perhaps TRBD1 or TRBD2 (5 bases each). V lost 3 bases and J lost 7, with 16 bases in between. The CDR3 is made up of 14 amino acids. CDR1 is SNHLY and CDR2 is FYNNEI in the germline V gene. CDR3: CASSEDGTNQEQYF. The DNA of the CDR3 is TGTGCCAGCAGTGAGGACGGGACCAATCAAGAGCAGTACTTC.

A few counts support this clonotype. This chain connects TRBV11-2 to TRBJ2-1; 8 bases line up with TRBD2. Germline CDR1 reads SGHAT; CDR2 reads FQNNGV. The V and J ends lost 4 bases and 8 bases, in that order; junction bases with no gene match: 10. The CDR3 totals 15 residues. In nucleotides, the CDR3 is TGTGCCAGCAGCTCCACAAGCGGGAGAAGGGATGAGCAGTTCTTC. Translated, it gives CASSSTSGRRDEQFF.

This clonotype was found a few times. The chain has TRBV7-6 and TRBJ1-1; 8 nucleotides line up with TRBD1. The CDR3 runs to 18 residues. The germline V gene has CDR1 SGHVS and CDR2 FNYEAQ. V shed 5 bases, J shed 0 bases, and the junction held 14 bases outside the gene matches. The CDR3: CASSPNPGRGPVNTEAFF. CDR3 DNA sequence: TGTGCCAGCAGCCCGAATCCGGGCAGGGGGCCGGTGAACACTGAAGCTTTCTTT.

This clonotype was seen at least ten times. CDR3 DNA sequence: TGTGCCAGCAATGAGGGGGCTAGCAACTACAATGAGCAGTTCTTC. This sequence encodes CASNEGASNYNEQFF. The V gene is TRBV9, the J gene TRBJ2-1; 7 bases agree with TRBD1. CDR3 size: 15 residues. V lost 6 bases and J lost 3; bases outside the gene matches: 9. Germline V gene sequence: CDR1 SGDLS, CDR2 YYNGEE.

This clonotype was counted many times. The chain uses TRBV7-8 and TRBJ1-1; the D is unclear. The CDR3 covers 14 residues. V was clipped by 7 bases and J by 6 bases, with 18 bases between them. Looked up from germline, CDR1 is SGHVS and CDR2 is FQNEAQ. The CDR3 loop reads CASIAGRKLSEAFF. CDR3 bases: TGTGCCAGCATAGCCGGCAGGAAACTCTCTGAAGCTTTCTTT.

This clonotype has ten or more counts. The chain has TRBV12-3 or TRBV12-4 and TRBJ2-1; D is uncertain. The CDR3 is 12 amino acids. The V and J ends lost 3 bases and 7 bases respectively, with 7 bases between them. The CDR3: CASSLRQNEQFF. DNA for the CDR3: TGTGCCAGCAGTTTGCGGCAAAATGAGCAGTTCTTC.

About this clonotype itself: At one boundary the junction diverges from the germline segment, which might be a read error. CDR3 nucleotides: TGCGCCAGCAGCTCGGGACTAGCTCAAGAGACCCAGTACTTC. Translated, it gives CASSSGLAQETQYF. The genes are TRBV7-2 and TRBJ2-5; 9 bases are a match to TRBD2. The CDR3 is 14 residues long. From germline, CDR1 is SGHTA and CDR2 FQGNSA.

This clonotype came up many times. The chain employs TRBV15 and TRBJ2-5; D could derive from TRBD1 or TRBD2 (5 bases each). This CDR3 is 14 amino acids long. Germline CDR1 is LNHNV and CDR2 is YYDKDF (reference sequence). V was pared by 5 bases and J by 2 bases, with 12 bases between. CDR3 DNA sequence: TGTGCCACCAGCGGTCCGGGACCTCAAGAGACCCAGTACTTC. Its protein product is CATSGPGPQETQYF.

The table lists this clonotype with many counts. The CDR3 nucleotides are TGTGCCAGCATTCCCACCTGGGGGCGAGGAAACACCATATATTTT. It encodes CASIPTWGRGNTIYF. The J gene is TRBJ1-3, the V gene TRBV6-1, with D possibly matching TRBD1 (6 bases). CDR1 and CDR2 from the germline V gene are MNHNS and SASEGT. The CDR3 consists of 15 residues. Trimming removed 7 bases at V and 4 bases at J, with 17 bases between.

The chain is built from TRBV11-2 and TRBJ2-7, with D perhaps TRBD2 (5 bases). V lost 6 bases and J lost 1, with 10 bases in between. Germline V gene data show CDR1 as SGHAT and CDR2 as FQNNGV. There are 13 residues in the CDR3. CDR3 sequence reads: CASRPGGSYEQYF. The CDR3 nucleotides are TGTGCCAGCAGACCCGGAGGATCCTACGAGCAGTACTTC.